A selection of T cell receptor beta chains follows, all from one sample in a study of cytomegalovirus exposure and HLA in healthy donors. Using immunoSEQ multiplex PCR, the repertoire was profiled, and TCRdb retains in-frame clones only, with some absent. The sample has about 150,000 clones, 80% seen once. Sequencing used PBMCs. These receptors were obtained from a man aged 25-45 years in good health and CMV-seropositive. Both conserved end residues are part of each CDR3. Fields, in order: D gene, V gene, J gene, clone size, CDR3 DNA, CDR3 protein. A D gene is named only where the DNA matches it firmly. Clone size, where shown, is once, few, many, or a class for clones that have expanded.

>TRBD2|TRBV11-1|TRBJ2-2|-
TGTGCCAGCAGCCCTGGACTAGCGGGAGGCCCCGAAACCGGGGAGCTGTTTTTT
CASSPGLAGGPETGELFF
>-|TRBV19|TRBJ2-6|once
TGTGCCAGTAGAATCTCGGGTACTGGGGCCAACGTCCTGACTTTC
CASRISGTGANVLTF
>TRBD1|TRBV5-1|TRBJ2-6|once
TGCGCCAGCAGCGCGGGACAGGGGGAAGCTGGGGCCAACGTCCTGACTTTC
CASSAGQGEAGANVLTF
>-|TRBV5-4|TRBJ2-5|-
TGTGCCAGCAGCCCCCGGGTCTCGCAAGAGACCCAGTACTTC
CASSPRVSQETQYF
>TRBD1|TRBV19|TRBJ1-2|-
TGTGCCAGTAGTATTTGGACAGGGGGCACGGAAGGCTACACCTTC
CASSIWTGGTEGYTF
>TRBD1|TRBV18|TRBJ2-3|-
TGTGCCAGCTCACCACAACAGGGGGCAGATACGCAGTATTTT
CASSPQQGADTQYF
>-|TRBV11-2|TRBJ2-7|once
TGTGCCAGCAGCTTAAGCCCCTACGAGCAGTACTTC
CASSLSPYEQYF
>TRBD1|TRBV6-5|TRBJ2-1|few
TGTGCCAGCAGTTATGGGACAGCCAATGAGCAGTTCTTC
CASSYGTANEQFF
>-|TRBV19|TRBJ2-1|-
TGTGCCAGTAGTATGTTTGGGAGCACCTACAATGAGCAGTTCTTC
CASSMFGSTYNEQFF
>-|TRBV30|TRBJ2-7|-
TGTGCCTGGACACGGGACATCCTCTACGAGCAGTACTTC
CAWTRDILYEQYF
>TRBD1|TRBV19|TRBJ1-2|-
TGTGCCAGTAGTATGGGACAGGGGATATATGGCTACACCTTC
CASSMGQGIYGYTF
>TRBD2|TRBV2|TRBJ2-2|-
TGTGCCAGCAGTAGACTAGCGGCGAACACCGGGGAGCTGTTTTTT
CASSRLAANTGELFF
>TRBD1|TRBV19|TRBJ2-3|-
TGTGCCAGTAGTCCCGGACAGGGCGGACCAGATACGCAGTATTTT
CASSPGQGGPDTQYF
>TRBD1|TRBV28|TRBJ1-5|-
TGTGCCAGCAGCGAAAGGACAGGGAGGCAGCCCCAGCATTTT
CASSERTGRQPQHF
>-|TRBV10-1|TRBJ1-1|-
TGCGCCAGCCGTCGGACAAAGAACACTGAAGCTTTCTTT
CASRRTKNTEAFF
>TRBD1|TRBV29-1|TRBJ2-5|few
TGCAGCGTTATCCGGGACAGGGAAAGAGAGACCCAGTACTTC
CSVIRDRERETQYF
>-|TRBV4-2|TRBJ2-5|-
TGTGCCAGCAGCCACGCGGAACAAGAGACCCAGTACTTC
CASSHAEQETQYF
>-|TRBV10-1|TRBJ1-1|-
TGCGCCAGCAACCCCAATGCCGGACAGCGGAAAGAAGCTTTCTTT
CASNPNAGQRKEAFF
>TRBD1|TRBV7-3|TRBJ2-7|-
TGTGCCAGCAGCCCGCGGACAGGGGCCTACGAGCAGTACTTC
CASSPRTGAYEQYF
>-|TRBV5-1|TRBJ1-2|-
TGCGCCAGCAGCTCAAGCAACTATGGCTACACCTTC
CASSSSNYGYTF
>TRBD2|TRBV7-2|TRBJ2-5|-
TGTGCCAGCAGCTCCGCTGGGACTAGCGGGAGGGCGACCCAGTACTTC
CASSSAGTSGRATQYF
>TRBD1|TRBV28|TRBJ2-2|-
TGTGCCAGCAGTTTCCGGGACAGGATCGGCGGGGAGCTGTTTTTT
CASSFRDRIGGELFF
>-|TRBV19|TRBJ1-1|-
TGTGCCAGTAAATCGGGGGTAACTGAAGCTTTCTTT
CASKSGVTEAFF
>TRBD1|TRBV5-1|TRBJ2-3|once
TGCGCCAGCAGCCGGACAGGGAAATCAGATACGCAGTATTTT
CASSRTGKSDTQYF
>TRBD1|TRBV7-9|TRBJ2-7|-
TGTGCCAGCAGCTTAATGGGACAGACCAACTACGAGCAGTACTTC
CASSLMGQTNYEQYF
>-|TRBV2|TRBJ1-6|-
TGTGCCAGCAGTGTAGGGGTTAGTTCACCCCTCCACTTT
CASSVGVSSPLHF
>-|TRBV5-1|TRBJ2-1|-
TGCGCCAGCAGCGCCTTTCTTGCGAGCTCCTACAATGAGCAGTTCTTC
CASSAFLASSYNEQFF
>TRBD2|TRBV28|TRBJ2-1|-
TGTGCCAGCAGTTCAGGACTAGCGGAATACAATGAGCAGTTCTTC
CASSSGLAEYNEQFF
>TRBD2|TRBV28|TRBJ2-5|-
TGTGCCAGCAGTTTAGAACTAGCGGAAGTTCGGAGTAAGGATGAGACCCAGTACTTC
CASSLELAEVRSKDETQYF
>-|TRBV4-2|TRBJ2-2|-
TGTGCCAGCAGCCAGGGGACAACTAACACCGGGGAGCTGTTTTTT
CASSQGTTNTGELFF
>-|TRBV28|TRBJ1-3|-
TGTGCCAGCAGACAGGGACCCGGAAACACCATATATTTT
CASRQGPGNTIYF
>TRBD1|TRBV28|TRBJ2-2|-
TGTGCCAGCAGTCTCCGACAGGGGGCGGACACCGGGGAGCTGTTTTTT
CASSLRQGADTGELFF
>TRBD2|TRBV10-2|TRBJ2-1|-
TGCGCCAGCAGCCCCCGACTAGCGGGAGGGGGTATGCACAATGAGCAGTTCTTC
CASSPRLAGGGMHNEQFF
>-|TRBV9|TRBJ2-7|once
TGTGCCAGCAGCGTAGGATCTAGCTCCTACGAGCAGTACTTC
CASSVGSSSYEQYF
>TRBD1|TRBV2|TRBJ2-7|-
TGTGCCAGCAGTGTAAGACAGGGGAACTACGAGCAGTACTTC
CASSVRQGNYEQYF
>TRBD1|TRBV15|TRBJ2-7|-
TGTGCCACCAGCAGAGGAGGGACAGGGTCATACGAGCAGTACTTC
CATSRGGTGSYEQYF
>TRBD1|TRBV28|TRBJ1-1|-
TGTGCCAGCAGTTTAAATTCGGACAGGGGCTACGTGAACACTGAAGCTTTCTTT
CASSLNSDRGYVNTEAFF
>TRBD2|TRBV4-1|TRBJ2-1|-
TGCGCCAGCAGCCGGACTAGCGGTCCCCAGAATGAGCAGTTCTTC
CASSRTSGPQNEQFF